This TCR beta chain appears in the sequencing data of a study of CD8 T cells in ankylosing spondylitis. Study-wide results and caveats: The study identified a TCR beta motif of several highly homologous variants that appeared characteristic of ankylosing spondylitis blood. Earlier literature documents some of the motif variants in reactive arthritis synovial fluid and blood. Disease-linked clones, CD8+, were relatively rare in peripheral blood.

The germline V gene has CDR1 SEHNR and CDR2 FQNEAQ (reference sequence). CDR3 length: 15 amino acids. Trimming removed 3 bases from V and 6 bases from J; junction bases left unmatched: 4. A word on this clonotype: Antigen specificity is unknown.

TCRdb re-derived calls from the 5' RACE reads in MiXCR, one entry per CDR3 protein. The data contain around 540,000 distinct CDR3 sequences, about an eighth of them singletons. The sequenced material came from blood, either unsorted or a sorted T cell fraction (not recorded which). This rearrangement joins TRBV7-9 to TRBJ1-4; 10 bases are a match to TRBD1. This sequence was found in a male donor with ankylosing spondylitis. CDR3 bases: TGTGCCAGCAGCTTGACGGGACAGGGGTATGAAAAACTGTTTTTT. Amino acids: CASSLTGQGYEKLFF.